This T cell receptor (beta chain) was sequenced in a study of blood T cell repertoires in COVID-19. Study-wide context: Donors in the United States, Italy and Spain gave samples during acute or convalescent COVID-19. The cDNA or gDNA used as material had been derived from T cells, B-cell-depleted T cells, or PBMCs.

In the authors' workflow: Using reference gene primer amplification, nucleated cell counts were estimated. Here immunoSEQ multiplex PCR was the method, and the copy in TCRdb shows in-frame clones only, minus some. That table supplies the V and J calls and clone size; D and trimming were determined from the DNA. The sample lists some 87,000 clones; 78% were seen once. The germline V gene encodes CDR1 SGHTA and CDR2 FQGTGA. The CDR3 length is 17 residues. Trimming stripped 2 bases from V and 5 bases from J, with 16 bases between. This chain connects TRBV7-3 to TRBJ1-6; D is unclear. Sequencing was performed on peripheral blood. This clonotype originated in a human donor in a cohort sampled during active COVID-19. CDR3 in amino acids: CASSLFSTPEHNSPLHF. CDR3 nucleotides: TGTGCCAGCAGCTTATTTTCAACACCCGAACATAATTCACCCCTCCACTTT.